This T cell receptor beta chain was retrieved from a study of tumor-infiltrating lymphocytes in primary liver carcinoma (dated by TCRdb to about 2017). The study in broad terms: Four to six patients with histopathologically diagnosed primary liver carcinoma underwent surgical resection in China between late 2015 and March 2016. A total of some 35 specimens from 5 patients underwent TCRbeta repertoire sequencing, comprising around 25 tumor regions, 5 adjacent noncancerous liver tissues and 5 peripheral blood samples. Reproducibility between technical replicate repertoires was high, with correlation coefficients above 0.95 and mean shared-clone rates near 0.89. Across five regions of each liver tumor, along with adjacent normal tissue and blood, the study brought together TCRbeta repertoire sequencing, expression microarrays and whole-exome sequencing. The tumors of the five patients were staged as T1-T3 N0M0, with maximum diameters ranging from about 4 to 11 cm. Each sample produced roughly 3.65 to 8 million productive TCRbeta reads, and read depth showed no significant difference between tissue types. Of the five patients (three men and two women, aged 30 to 69 years), four had hepatocellular carcinoma and one had combined HCC and intrahepatic cholangiocarcinoma.

Trimming at the junction amounts to 7 bases on V and 1 base on J, and the germline ends lie 27 bases apart. The germline V gene (reference sequence) supplies CDR1 SGHAT and CDR2 FQDESV. The cysteine opens and the phenylalanine closes a CDR3 of 19 amino acids. Left in the record is the CDR3 DNA by itself, 57 bases read in frame from the first base. A constant-region primer and ProtoScript II reverse transcriptase were used to reverse-transcribe TCRbeta-specific cDNA from roughly 500 ng total RNA. The TCRbeta libraries were prepared through three rounds of nested multiplex PCR following a slightly modified ARM-PCR procedure. Each of the first two PCR rounds ran for nine to eleven cycles and used multiplex TRBV1-TRBV30 forward primers together with a Cbeta reverse primer. Sample barcodes and Illumina adapters were added in a final 25-cycle PCR with Deep VentR polymerase. Before sequencing, amplicons of 200-500 bp were gel-purified using a QIAquick gel extraction kit. An Illumina HiSeq 2500 was used to sequence the TCRbeta amplicons, generating 250-bp paired-end reads. Per the authors' processing: Trimmomatic v0.33 was used to quality-trim the reads, and FLASH v1.2.11 was used to merge paired reads so that full CDR3 sequences could be recovered. V, D and J germline segments were assigned to the rearranged TCRbeta sequences by MiGEC v1.2.1b. Clonotype statistics, along with Shannon-Wiener diversity indices, were calculated using VDJtools v1.0.0. To cut down on sampling bias, every analysis after diversity analysis relied on just the 250 most abundant clonotypes from each sample. The raw public reads went through TCRdb reprocessing: fastp at Q25, MiXCR clone calling, in-frame beta chains kept. A single entry per CDR3 protein holds the most common genes and DNA from its merged rows. The authors' filters were not applied to this entry. The sample table contains approximately 300,000 distinct CDR3 sequences; only one count was recorded for approximately 65% of them. The top ten constitute approximately 9% of the sample.

As regards this clonotype: Its antigen is still unknown. Per-base qualities were not stored, and no clone one base away is much larger.

The study at large found these results: Since the samples were bulk and unsorted, there was no way to compare CD4+ and CD8+ T cell repertoires. The top 250 clones made up a significantly larger repertoire fraction in tumors than in blood (p = 0.039). Only a few patients were included in the study, and the authors note that the findings should be validated in a larger study. Repertoire overlap was higher between tumor regions (mean roughly 35%) than tumor-adjacent (around 17%) or tumor-blood (about 14%) pairs, consistent with antigen-driven expansion. Only the TCR beta chain was sequenced, which likely underestimates true repertoire diversity because unpaired alpha chains were not captured.

Blood RNA was extracted from unsorted whole blood using TRIzol reagent, and germline DNA was obtained with the DNeasy Blood & Tissue kit. At the time of sampling, the patients had chronic HBV infection and had not received any treatment. Before surgery, roughly 4 milliliters of peripheral blood were collected into K2EDTA tubes. What was sequenced was peripheral blood. The sequence links TRBV11-1 to TRBJ2-3, and possibly TRBD2, on 6 matching bases. The receptor's source is a man aged 40-55 years with primary liver carcinoma and hepatitis B virus infection. CDR3 sequence: CASNTGGSSVGARTDTQYF. The DNA reads as follows: TGTGCCAGCAACACCGGGGGAAGCTCTGTTGGAGCCCGCACAGATACGCAGTATTTT.